This is a list of T cell receptor beta chains from one sample in a study of blood T cell repertoires in COVID-19. TCRdb's table, derived via immunoSEQ multiplex PCR, lists solely in-frame clones and lacks some. The table includes approximately 170,000 clones, about 83% detected once. The sample comprised peripheral blood. Source of these receptors: a woman older than 75 with acute or convalescent COVID-19. CDR3s include the opening cysteine and the closing phenylalanine or tryptophan. Fields, in order: clone size, J gene, V gene, CDR3 protein. Where a row states a size, it is once, few, many or the class of an expanded clone; other rows omit it.

>-|TRBJ2-7|TRBV6-5
CASLRDRGFEQYF
>few|TRBJ2-7|TRBV6-6
CASSYSRTEQYF
>-|TRBJ1-6|TRBV10-3
CAISVERYNSPLHF
>-|TRBJ2-1|TRBV7-8
CASRWGTSGNEQFF
>-|TRBJ1-2|TRBV10-3
CAIRGLQGYGYTF
>-|TRBJ2-5|TRBV7-9
CASSFTTGAQETQYF
>-|TRBJ2-1|TRBV11-3
CASSLTGTSSSEQFF
>few|TRBJ1-5|TRBV7-2
CASSLVSGNQPQHF
>-|TRBJ1-1|TRBV2
CASRVQGADTEAFF
>once|TRBJ2-1|TRBV21-1
CASSKGAGQSSYNEQFF
>-|TRBJ1-3|TRBV30
CAWTGSLSGNTIYF
>-|TRBJ2-7|TRBV7-2
CASSTPWGGADEQYF
>-|TRBJ1-2|TRBV19
CASAIEQGPYGYTF
>-|TRBJ2-5|TRBV29-1
CSVDPGQGTQYF
>-|TRBJ1-1|TRBV9
CASSFTGVTEAFF
>-|TRBJ1-2|TRBV3-1/TRBV3-2
CASSPQMRQPNYGYTF
>-|TRBJ1-4|TRBV28
CASSVTQGAAEKLFF
>-|TRBJ2-1|TRBV9
CASSEVGGGRYNEQFF
>-|TRBJ1-5|TRBV6-2/TRBV6-3
CASSYGAGPGNQPQHF
>-|TRBJ2-2|TRBV7-2
CASSLEDRRSTGELFF
>-|TRBJ1-1|TRBV30
CAWSVLTEAFF
>many|TRBJ1-6|TRBV7-6
CASSSQGEGYNSPLHF
>-|TRBJ2-3|TRBV4-1
CASSQGTLGLTGTQYF
>few|TRBJ1-2|TRBV19
CASRSAGRNYGYTF
>-|TRBJ1-3|TRBV2
CASSATGNSGNTIYF
>once|TRBJ1-5|TRBV9
CASSVIREGSNQPQHF
>-|TRBJ1-5|TRBV27
CASSSDRDQPQHF
>-|TRBJ2-7|TRBV29-1
CSVGTSYEQYF
>-|TRBJ1-6|TRBV28
CASSTSGGLGSPLHF
>-|TRBJ1-1|TRBV19
CASSIELRGSEAFF
>-|TRBJ2-1|TRBV7-6
CASSLALWTSGGAAYNEQFF
>-|TRBJ1-2|TRBV19
CASSIGTGNYGYTF
>once|TRBJ2-3|TRBV5-4
CASSTGGGRGSTDTQYF
>once|TRBJ1-3|TRBV18
CASSPQGQASGNTIYF
>-|TRBJ2-1|TRBV2
CASSEGVSGNEQFF
>-|TRBJ1-1|TRBV19
CASSPGTGRGAEAFF
>-|TRBJ1-4|TRBV4-3
CASSQVPLSRDTHEKLFF
>-|TRBJ2-1|TRBV14
CASSQVRIPSSIEQFF
>few|TRBJ2-5|TRBV27
CASTPRLAGGVETQYF
>-|TRBJ2-5|TRBV5-1
CASSLVGLTVQETQYF
>-|TRBJ2-3|TRBV29-1
CSVEGQGGTDTQYF
>-|TRBJ2-3|TRBV6-1
CASSVSSGSRTDTQYF
>-|TRBJ2-5|TRBV14
CASSQEPVRVETQYF
>-|TRBJ2-5|TRBV7-2
CASSSTGTLRTQYF